These 18 T cell receptor beta chains were sequenced from one sample in a study of blood T cells in healthy people across ages (dated by TCRdb to 2015 to 2017). The method was 5' RACE. These reads were obtained on an Illumina HiSeq 2500. A second PCR of about 7 to 12 cycles was run with a J-beta primer mix and a sample-barcoded 5' primer. Clones were called with MiXCR by TCRdb after fastp trimmed the public reads at Q25, and only in-frame beta chains were retained. A single entry per CDR3 protein holds the most common genes and DNA from its merged rows. The table for this sample lists some 790,000 distinct CDR3 sequences; 25% to 30% of them were counted only once. Roughly 17% of the sample comes from the top ten. Sequences were obtained from blood. The receptors derive from a woman older than 75 in good health.

The rearrangement links TRBV18 to TRBJ1-2, with 9 bases aligning to TRBD1. V shed 3 bases and J 5 bases; nucleotides not matched to a gene: 7. The CDR3 covers 15 residues. Germline V lookup: CDR1 KGHSH, CDR2 LQKENI. This CDR3 is CASSPGDRVGYGYTF. The CDR3 DNA reads TGTGCCAGCTCACCCGGGGACAGGGTGGGGTATGGCTACACCTTC.

This clonotype occurred many times. The V and J genes are TRBV18 and TRBJ2-7; D gene uncertain. Trimming took off 0 bases at V and 5 bases at J, with 14 bases between the two ends. CDR3 length: 15 residues. Germline values: CDR1 KGHSH, CDR2 LQKENI. The CDR3 here is CASSPPERQRNEQYF. The CDR3 DNA reads as TGTGCCAGCTCACCACCGGAGAGGCAACGGAACGAGCAGTACTTC.

This clonotype was found a few times. The chain uses TRBV6-6 and TRBJ1-2; a weak D match, TRBD1 (5 bases). CDR1 and CDR2 (germline): MNHNY, SVGAGI (reference sequence). Trimming took 2 bases from V and 3 from J, leaving 16 bases between them. This CDR3 spans 16 amino acids. The CDR3 DNA is TGTGCCAGCAGTTACGCCGGGGCAGGGAAGTACTATGGCTACACCTTC. It specifies CASSYAGAGKYYGYTF.

This clonotype came up many times. This chain connects TRBV7-9 to TRBJ2-7, with 8 bases lining up with TRBD1. The CDR3 is made up of 14 amino acids. The germline V gene has CDR1 SEHNR and CDR2 FQNEAQ (reference sequence). Unmatched junction bases numbered 4, after V lost 5 bases and J lost 1 base. CDR3 residues: CASSIQGASYEQYF. The CDR3 DNA follows: TGTGCCAGCAGCATCCAGGGGGCATCCTACGAGCAGTACTTC.

The rearrangement joins TRBV7-9 to TRBJ2-1; D is uncertain. V was cut by 3 bases and J by 0 bases, with 12 bases left in between. The CDR3 runs 16 residues. The germline gives CDR1 SEHNR, CDR2 FQNEAQ (reference sequence). The CDR3 loop reads CASSFWSLSSYNEQFF. CDR3 DNA: TGTGCCAGCAGCTTTTGGTCTCTCAGCTCCTACAATGAGCAGTTCTTC.

The gene calls are TRBV6-2 or TRBV6-3 and TRBJ2-7; 13 nucleotides line up with TRBD2. The J call may be faulty, since TRBJ2-5 better matches the DNA end. The CDR3 has 16 amino acids. Germline V gene sequence: CDR1 MNHEY, CDR2 SVGEGT. The CDR3: CASSYQTSGGKETQYF. For the CDR3, the DNA is TGTGCCAGCAGTTACCAGACTAGCGGGGGGAAAGAGACCCAGTACTTC.

This clonotype has at least ten counts. The chain recombines TRBV11-3 with TRBJ1-2; no definite D call. The V gene lost 5 bases and the J gene lost 1 base, with 14 bases spanning the gap. Per germline, CDR1 SGHNT and CDR2 YENEEA. This CDR3 is built from 15 residues. The CDR3 DNA sequence: TGTGCCAGCAGCCCAAACACGGGCGGTAACTATGGCTACACCTTC. As protein: CASSPNTGGNYGYTF.

This clonotype was observed many times. This chain uses TRBV7-2 with TRBJ2-1, with a weak D call TRBD2 (6 bases). The CDR3 is 16 residues long. Looked up from germline, CDR1 is SGHTA and CDR2 is FQGNSA. V gave up 4 bases and J gave up 7 bases, with 20 bases separating them. The chain's CDR3 is CASSSEGLIKTNEQFF. Written as DNA, the CDR3 is TGTGCCAGCAGCTCCGAGGGACTGATAAAAACTAATGAGCAGTTCTTC.

This clonotype was detected only a few times. This sequence joins TRBV21-1 and TRBJ1-6; whether TRBD1, the table's D call, matches the DNA was not checked. TRBV21-1 is classified as a pseudogene. The CDR3 runs 17 residues. As DNA, the CDR3 is TGTGCCAGCAGCAAAATTCCCATCGGGGGGCAGAATTCACCCCTCCACTTT. Protein product: CASSKIPIGGQNSPLHF.

Ten or more counts support this clonotype. The rearrangement links TRBV24-1 to TRBJ2-6; D ambiguous. There are 19 residues in the CDR3. Germline V gives CDR1 KGHDR, CDR2 SFDVKD. V lost 5 bases, J lost 0 bases, and 19 bases lay in between. CDR3: CATSAPNPPSSSGANVLTF. The CDR3 nucleotides read TGTGCCACCAGTGCCCCTAACCCTCCCTCGAGCTCTGGGGCCAACGTCCTGACTTTC.

This clonotype was recorded many times. The V call is TRBV20-1, the J call TRBJ2-4; tentatively, D is TRBD1 (6 bases). The CDR3 consists of 16 residues. Germline-derived CDR1 and CDR2 are DFQATT and SNEGSKA (reference sequence). V was trimmed by 3 bases and J by 1 base, leaving 16 bases between them. CDR3 nucleotides: TGCAGTGCTAGTCACAGGGCCTCTACGGCCAAAAACATTCAGTACTTC. Its protein product is CSASHRASTAKNIQYF.

The table lists this clonotype with a count of one. This chain's CDR3 is CASRGANEKLYF. The CDR3 DNA is TGTGCCAGCAGGGGAGCTAATGAAAAACTGTATTTT. The chain has TRBV2 and TRBJ2-3; D perhaps matches TRBD2 (5 bases). The CDR3 is 12 residues long. Trimming left V 6 bases short and J 14 bases short, with 18 bases between. Germline assignment: CDR1 SNHLY and CDR2 FYNNEI.

Many counts were recorded for this clonotype. As DNA, the CDR3 is TGTGCCAGCAACACAGGGAGTACCGATACGCAGTATTTT. Its translation: CASNTGSTDTQYF. This rearrangement joins TRBV7-2 to TRBJ2-3; a weak D match, TRBD1 (6 bases). The CDR3 runs to 13 residues. V lost 7 bases to trimming and J lost 6 bases, with 14 bases between them. From germline, CDR1 is SGHTA and CDR2 FQGNSA.

Ten or more counts support this clonotype. The chain is built from TRBV20-1 and TRBJ1-2; TRBD1 is a possible D gene (5 bases). CDR1 and CDR2 from the germline V gene are DFQATT and SNEGSKA (reference sequence). Deletions cut 7 bases from V and 5 bases from J, with 11 bases between. CDR3 length: 11 residues. The chain's CDR3 is CSVSGIYGYTF. Written as DNA, the CDR3 is TGCAGTGTTTCAGGGATTTATGGCTACACCTTC.

The CDR3 region has the DNA TGCGCCAGCAGTGACAGGCGGGGGGGCTCGGGAGAGACCCAGTACTTC. This encodes CASSDRRGGSGETQYF. J is TRBJ2-5 and V is TRBV10-2, with 9 bases fitting TRBD2. Germline values: CDR1 WSHSY, CDR2 SAAADI. J lost 4 bases, V lost 3 bases, and 9 bases had no gene match. The CDR3 spans 16 residues.

This clonotype was picked up many times. The chain is built from TRBV7-9 and TRBJ2-7, with a tentative D call TRBD2 (7 bases). Trimming left V 5 bases short and J 5 bases short, with 13 bases between. CDR1 SEHNR and CDR2 FQNEAQ come from the germline V gene (reference sequence). This CDR3 has 13 amino acids. The CDR3 reads CASSQPGGNEQYF. As DNA, the CDR3 is TGTGCCAGCAGCCAGCCGGGGGGCAACGAGCAGTACTTC.

Comment on this clonotype: This clone may be a read error of a much larger clone one base away. The chain carries TRBV12-3 or TRBV12-4 and TRBJ2-1, with TRBD1 identical over 7 bases. The J call is doubtful: the DNA matches TRBJ2-7 better. This CDR3 comprises 14 residues. CDR3 coding DNA: TGTGCCAGCACTACAGGGGTTCACTACAATGAGCAGTACTTC. It codes for CASTTGVHYNEQYF.

This clonotype was observed a handful of times. The chain is built from TRBV2 and TRBJ1-4; 12 bases agree with TRBD1. Germline V gene lookup returns CDR1 SNHLY and CDR2 FYNNEI. The CDR3 has 15 amino acids. V lost 9 bases to trimming and J lost 7 bases; unmatched junction nucleotides: 9. The CDR3 DNA is TGTGCCAGTAAAACCGGGACAGGGGGCCGTGAAAAACTGTTTTTT. Its translation: CASKTGTGGREKLFF.